One and the same sample provided the 17 T cell receptor beta chains below, sequenced in a study of shared clonotypes between healthy human individuals. Sequencing used immunoSEQ multiplex PCR; TCRdb keeps in-frame clones, though not all of them. The table includes approximately 2.3 million clones, more than 80% detected once. Source material: naive CD4+ T cells from PBMCs. Subset reported: CD45RA+ positively selected. The receptors derive from a man younger than 35 in good health. Some clones in this sample may be carry-over from other donors' samples.

The gene calls are TRBV29-1 and TRBJ2-7; 8 nucleotides match TRBD2. The junction had 9 bases not matched to a gene; V was cut back by 5 bases and J by 3 bases. The CDR3 loop spans 14 amino acids. Per the germline V gene, CDR1 is SQVTM and CDR2 is ANQGSEA. In nucleotides, the CDR3 is TGCAGCGTTCGCGGGGGGCGGACCAACTACGAGCAGTACTTC. This sequence encodes CSVRGGRTNYEQYF.

The chain links TRBV5-6 to TRBJ2-2, with D unclear. Germline CDR1 is SGHDT and CDR2 is YYEEEE. The CDR3 is 15 residues long. V shed 5 bases and J shed 0 bases, with 11 bases lying between them. Here the CDR3 reads CASRDQWPNTGELFF. Written as DNA, the CDR3 is TGTGCCAGCAGAGACCAATGGCCGAACACCGGGGAGCTGTTTTTT.

V usage is TRBV2 and J usage is TRBJ1-2, with D perhaps matching TRBD1 (5 bases). The CDR3 covers 12 residues. Per germline, CDR1 SNHLY and CDR2 FYNNEI. Trimming left V 6 bases short and J 3 bases short, with 8 bases between. CDR3 sequence reads: CASREQDYGYTF. CDR3 sequence (DNA): TGTGCCAGCAGGGAACAGGACTATGGCTACACCTTC.

The chain uses TRBV28 and TRBJ1-1; D is unclear. V was trimmed by 2 bases and J by 14 bases, leaving 15 bases between them. Germline CDR1 reads MDHEN; CDR2 reads SYDVKM. This CDR3 is 12 amino acids long. In DNA, the CDR3 is TGTGCCAGCAGTTTAATGATGCTGGGAACCTTCTTT. Translation gives CASSLMMLGTFF.

The CDR3 DNA follows: TGTGCCAGCAGCCAAACTAGCGGTACGTGGGATACGCAGTATTTT. It encodes CASSQTSGTWDTQYF. This rearrangement joins TRBV7-8 to TRBJ2-3, with 8 bases that match TRBD2. CDR1 is SGHVS and CDR2 is FQNEAQ in the germline V gene. After removal of 5 bases from V and 6 bases from J, the junction contained 10 bases not matched to a gene. The CDR3 has 15 amino acids.

The rearrangement uses TRBV5-1 and TRBJ1-2, with D tentatively TRBD1 (5 bases). Germline loops: CDR1 SGHRS, CDR2 YFSETQ. V was clipped by 5 bases and J by 2 bases, with 7 bases between them. This CDR3 comprises 12 residues. CDR3 sequence reads: CASREGNYGYTF. The CDR3 nucleotides read TGCGCCAGCAGGGAGGGGAACTATGGCTACACCTTC. The full variable domain, rest sourced from reference TRBV5-1 and TRBJ1-2, is KAGVTQTPRYLIKTRGQQVTLSCSPISGHRSVSWYQQTPGQGLQFLFEYFSETQRNKGNFPGRFSGRQFSNSRSEMNVSTLELGDSALYLCASREGNYGYTFGSGTRLTVV.

The chain uses TRBV5-1 and TRBJ2-5; perhaps TRBD2 as D (6 bases). Looked up from germline, CDR1 is SGHRS and CDR2 is YFSETQ. V was pared by 6 bases and J by 2 bases, with 14 bases between. This CDR3 region has 14 residues. The CDR3 here is CASKKWAGQETQYF. The DNA for the CDR3 is TGCGCCAGCAAGAAGTGGGCGGGGCAAGAGACCCAGTACTTC. Complete variable domain (other parts from reference TRBV5-1 and TRBJ2-5): KAGVTQTPRYLIKTRGQQVTLSCSPISGHRSVSWYQQTPGQGLQFLFEYFSETQRNKGNFPGRFSGRQFSNSRSEMNVSTLELGDSALYLCASKKWAGQETQYFGPGTRLLVL.

This clone was detected only once. J is TRBJ1-1 and V is TRBV13, with 8 bases aligning to TRBD1. Germline CDR1 is PRHDT and CDR2 is FYEKMQ (reference sequence). V dropped 1 base and J dropped 10; count of bases not matched to a gene: 5. The length of the CDR3 is 13 residues. The CDR3 protein is CASSLAGGLGAFF. The CDR3 bases are TGTGCCAGCAGCTTAGCAGGGGGCCTAGGAGCTTTCTTT.

The CDR3 loop reads CASSLNPRAKWYEQYF. The CDR3 nucleotides are TGTGCCAGCAGCTTAAACCCTAGGGCTAAATGGTACGAGCAGTACTTC. The chain has TRBV7-7 and TRBJ2-7; no clear D gene. This CDR3 is built from 16 residues. Trimming took 2 bases from V and 4 from J, leaving 18 bases between them. Germline V lookup: CDR1 SSHAT, CDR2 FNYEAQ (reference sequence).

V is TRBV4-2 and J is TRBJ1-6; no reliable D call. The CDR3 contains 16 residues. Germline values: CDR1 LGHNA, CDR2 YNFKEQ. The V end was cut by 4 bases, the J end by 6 bases, with 16 bases between. CDR3 sequence (DNA): TGTGCCAGCAGCCGCTCGGGCGGAGTTGGTAATTCACCCCTCCACTTT. This gives the protein CASSRSGGVGNSPLHF.

This clone was detected a few times. The sample holds other DNA sequences that translate to the same CDR3. The CDR3 here is CAITDSPNQPQHF. The CDR3 DNA is TGTGCCATCACGGACAGTCCCAATCAGCCCCAGCATTTT. The chain combines TRBV10-3 with TRBJ1-5, with a possible D match to TRBD1 (6 bases). This CDR3 comprises 13 residues. Germline assignment: CDR1 ENHRY and CDR2 SYGVKD. Trimming cost V 7 bases and J 3 bases, with 10 bases left between them.

This clone was detected once. Other DNA sequences within the sample encode an identical CDR3. The gene calls are TRBV27 and TRBJ1-2; D call uncertain. The CDR3 has 13 residues. Trimming left V 2 bases short and J 2 bases short, with 6 bases between. Germline V CDR1 and CDR2: MNHEY, SMNVEV (reference sequence). CDR3 nucleotides: TGTGCCAGCAGTTTAACGGGGAACTATGGCTACACCTTC. Protein product: CASSLTGNYGYTF.

The rearrangement joins TRBV28 to TRBJ1-2; D not certain. V was clipped by 1 base and J by 2 bases, with 11 bases between them. Looked up from germline, CDR1 is MDHEN and CDR2 is SYDVKM. CDR3 size: 15 residues. CDR3: CASSLYGMSNYGYTF. As DNA, the CDR3 is TGTGCCAGCAGTTTATATGGTATGTCGAACTATGGCTACACCTTC.

In the case of this clone: The junction and the germline gene differ at one end; a read error may be behind it. V gene TRBV6-5 combines with J gene TRBJ2-4; tentatively, D is TRBD1 or TRBD2 (5 bases each). Germline V gene lookup returns CDR1 MNHEY and CDR2 SVGAGI. This CDR3 has 13 residues. The CDR3, as DNA: TGCTATGTCGGGGCCAACGCTAGAAACATTCAGTACTTC. Amino acids: CYVGANARNIQYF.

The table lists this clone with a few counts. The V gene is TRBV10-3, the J gene TRBJ1-2, with unresolved D. The CDR3 covers 13 residues. Germline assignment: CDR1 ENHRY and CDR2 SYGVKD. With 8 bases removed from V and 4 bases from J, the gap between germline ends came to 14 bases. The CDR3 is CAILGTGGYGYTF. For the CDR3, the DNA is TGTGCCATCTTGGGCACCGGAGGCTATGGCTACACCTTC.

The chain uses TRBV28 and TRBJ1-1; 9 bases map to TRBD1. This CDR3 is 17 amino acids long. With 6 bases clipped from V and 4 bases from J, the junction kept 15 bases outside the gene matches. Germline V CDR1 and CDR2: MDHEN, SYDVKM. CDR3 DNA: TGTGCCAGCAGCTCCCCGGGACAGGGAGTCCGGGGCACTGAAGCTTTCTTT. This gives the protein CASSSPGQGVRGTEAFF.

The V call is TRBV5-4, the J call TRBJ2-1; D is perhaps TRBD2 (5 bases). This CDR3 contains 16 residues. Germline V gene sequence: CDR1 SGHNT, CDR2 YYREEE (reference sequence). Between the trimmed V and J ends, which lost 5 bases and 1 base, there was a span of 16 bases. This CDR3 is CASRSLSGESYNEQFF. CDR3 DNA sequence: TGTGCCAGCAGGTCCCTGAGCGGTGAGTCCTACAATGAGCAGTTCTTC.